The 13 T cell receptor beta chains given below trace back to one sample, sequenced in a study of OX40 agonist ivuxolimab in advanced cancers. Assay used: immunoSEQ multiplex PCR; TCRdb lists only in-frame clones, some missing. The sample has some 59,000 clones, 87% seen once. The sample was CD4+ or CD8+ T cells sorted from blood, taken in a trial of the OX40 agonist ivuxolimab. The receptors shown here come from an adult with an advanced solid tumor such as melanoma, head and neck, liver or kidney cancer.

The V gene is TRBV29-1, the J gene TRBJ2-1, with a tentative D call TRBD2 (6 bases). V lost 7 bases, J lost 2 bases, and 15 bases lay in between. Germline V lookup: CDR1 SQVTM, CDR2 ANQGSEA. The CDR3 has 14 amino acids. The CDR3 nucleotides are TGCAGCGGGGGGGAGGAGACTCCCTACAATGAGCAGTTCTTC. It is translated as CSGGEETPYNEQFF.

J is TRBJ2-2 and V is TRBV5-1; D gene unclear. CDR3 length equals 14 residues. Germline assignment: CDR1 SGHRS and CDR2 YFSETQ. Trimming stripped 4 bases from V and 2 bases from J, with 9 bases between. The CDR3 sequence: CASSPLGNTGELFF. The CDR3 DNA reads TGCGCCAGCAGCCCTCTAGGTAACACCGGGGAGCTGTTTTTT.

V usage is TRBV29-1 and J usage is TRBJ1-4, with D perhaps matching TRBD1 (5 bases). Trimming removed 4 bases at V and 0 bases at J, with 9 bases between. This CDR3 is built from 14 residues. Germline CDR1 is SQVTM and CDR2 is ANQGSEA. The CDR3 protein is CSVGRGTTNEKLFF. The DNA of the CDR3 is TGCAGCGTTGGGAGGGGCACAACTAATGAAAAACTGTTTTTT.

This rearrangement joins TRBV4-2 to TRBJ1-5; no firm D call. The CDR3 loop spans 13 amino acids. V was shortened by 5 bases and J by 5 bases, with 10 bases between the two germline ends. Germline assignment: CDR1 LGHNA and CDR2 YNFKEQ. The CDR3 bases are TGTGCCAGCAGCTTAGCCCACGATCAGCCCCAGCATTTT. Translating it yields CASSLAHDQPQHF.

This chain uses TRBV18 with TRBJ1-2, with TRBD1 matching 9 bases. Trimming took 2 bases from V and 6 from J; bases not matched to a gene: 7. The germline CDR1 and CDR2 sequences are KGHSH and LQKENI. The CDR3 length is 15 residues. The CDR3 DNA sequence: TGTGCCAGCTCACCAACAGGGGGCGCCCCTGATGGCTACACCTTC. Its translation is CASSPTGGAPDGYTF.

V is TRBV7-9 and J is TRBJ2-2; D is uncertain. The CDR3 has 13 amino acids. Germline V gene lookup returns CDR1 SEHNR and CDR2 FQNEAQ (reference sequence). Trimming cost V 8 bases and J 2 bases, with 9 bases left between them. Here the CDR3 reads CASGTLNTGELFF. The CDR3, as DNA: TGTGCCAGCGGAACACTTAACACCGGGGAGCTGTTTTTT.

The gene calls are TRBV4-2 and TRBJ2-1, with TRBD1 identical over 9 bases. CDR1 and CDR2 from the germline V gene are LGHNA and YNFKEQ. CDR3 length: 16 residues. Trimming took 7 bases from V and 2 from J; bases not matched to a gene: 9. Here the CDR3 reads CASKPGQGVAYNEQFF. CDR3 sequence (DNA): TGTGCCAGCAAACCGGGACAGGGCGTCGCCTACAATGAGCAGTTCTTC.

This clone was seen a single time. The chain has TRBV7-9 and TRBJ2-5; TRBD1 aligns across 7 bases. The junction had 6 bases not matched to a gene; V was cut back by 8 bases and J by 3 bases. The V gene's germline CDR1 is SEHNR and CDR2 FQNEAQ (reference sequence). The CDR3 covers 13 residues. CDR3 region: CASGTDIEETQYF. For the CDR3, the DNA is TGTGCCAGCGGGACAGATATTGAAGAGACCCAGTACTTC.

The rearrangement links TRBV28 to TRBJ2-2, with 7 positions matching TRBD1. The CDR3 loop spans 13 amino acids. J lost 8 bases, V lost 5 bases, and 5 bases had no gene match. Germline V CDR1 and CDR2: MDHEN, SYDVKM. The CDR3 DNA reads TGTGCCAGCAGTGACAGGGTATTAGGGGAGCTGTTTTTT. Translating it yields CASSDRVLGELFF.

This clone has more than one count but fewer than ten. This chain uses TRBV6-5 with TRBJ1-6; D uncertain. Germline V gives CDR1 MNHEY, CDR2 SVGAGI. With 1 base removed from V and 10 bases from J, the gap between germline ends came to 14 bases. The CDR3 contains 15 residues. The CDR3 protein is CASSYFPGEGSPLHF. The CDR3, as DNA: TGTGCCAGCAGTTACTTTCCGGGAGAGGGATCACCCCTCCACTTT.

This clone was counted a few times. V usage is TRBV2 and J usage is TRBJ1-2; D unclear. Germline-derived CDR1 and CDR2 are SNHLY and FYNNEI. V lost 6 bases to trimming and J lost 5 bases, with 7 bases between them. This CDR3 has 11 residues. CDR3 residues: CASSGNYGYTF. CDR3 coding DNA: TGTGCCAGCAGCGGGAATTATGGCTACACCTTC.

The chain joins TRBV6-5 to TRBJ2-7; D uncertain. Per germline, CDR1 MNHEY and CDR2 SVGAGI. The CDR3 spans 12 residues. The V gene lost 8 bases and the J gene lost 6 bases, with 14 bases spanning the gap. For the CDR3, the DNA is TGTGCCAGCGGACCGCGGCTGGCCGAGCAGTACTTC. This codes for CASGPRLAEQYF.

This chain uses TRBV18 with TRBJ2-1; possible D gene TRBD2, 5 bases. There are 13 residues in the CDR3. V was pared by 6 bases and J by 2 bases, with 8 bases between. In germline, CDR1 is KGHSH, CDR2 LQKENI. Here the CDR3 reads CASSLGTYNEQFF. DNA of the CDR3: TGTGCCAGCTCCCTCGGGACCTACAATGAGCAGTTCTTC.